Described below is a single TCR beta chain sequence and its context. Which antigen it targets is not known. The sample holds no much larger clone one base away, and base qualities are not on file. Graves' hyperthyroidism was defined as stable when no progression to ophthalmopathy occurred over 18 months of follow-up. The hyperthyroidism patients were between 18 and 65 years old and newly diagnosed, with a disease duration of less than 2 months. Patients with uncontrolled infections, other autoimmune diseases, pregnancy or lactation were excluded. Diagnoses were established on the basis of clinical symptoms, serum thyroxine and TRAb, thyroid ultrasound, and orbital computed tomography. PBMCs were isolated from more than 8 ml of fresh peripheral blood by Ficoll-Paque density gradient centrifugation. Total RNA was extracted with Trizol reagent, and quality was checked on an Agilent 2100 Bioanalyzer.

In the germline V gene, CDR1 corresponds to SGHDN and CDR2 to FVKESK. Deletion took 3 bases off V and 1 base off J, with a span of 9 bases between the germline ends. Inclusive of the bounding cysteine and phenylalanine, the CDR3 is 14 residues long. Just the 42-base CDR3 DNA is kept, in frame starting at base 1. Amplification of TCR beta CDR3 regions was carried out from RNA transcripts. The TCR CDR3 was subjected to a first round of RT-PCR using the HTBI primer set and the Qiagen OneStep RT-PCR kit. A second multiplex PCR round built the libraries, followed by size selection and purification. Paired-end sequencing of the libraries was performed with 100 bp reads on an Illumina HiSeq2000. As for the authors' bioinformatics: SOAPnuke was used to process the raw data, with reads discarded if the reads contained adapters or uncalled bases, had a mean Phred below 15, or lacked an exact constant-primer or identifier match. High-quality paired reads were merged using COPE v1.2.5, and each unique nucleotide sequence was defined as a clonotype. MiTCR v1.1 was used to align clonotypes to the IMGT TRBV, TRBD and TRBJ reference segments. The analysis was restricted to V-J combinations with a frequency above 0.0001, which together covered roughly 99% of the repertoires. A TCS score was defined as the ratio between F50 (clonal expansion) and ExV (chaos), using BLOSUM62-based TCRdist between CDR3 peptides within each V-J. Welch's t-statistics and random forest reduced around 520 V-J features to 13, which were used in a naive Bayes classifier (R e1071). TCRdb cleaned the public reads at Q25 with fastp, built clones with MiXCR and kept in-frame beta chains. For every CDR3 protein sequence, its rows merge into one entry that carries the most common genes and DNA. TCRdb's processing, not the authors', yielded these V and J calls. Here the sample has some 300,000 distinct CDR3 sequences; approximately 15% occur a single time. Approximately 35% of the sample comes from the top ten.

These data belong to a study of T cells in Graves' hyperthyroidism and ophthalmopathy (dated by TCRdb to the late 2010s). Study-wide context: Peripheral blood samples were taken at initial diagnosis, before any treatment was given. A discovery cohort of approximately 100 patients, about 40 with Graves' ophthalmopathy and 57 with stable Graves' hyperthyroidism, was used to find distinguishing TCR V-J signatures. Whether ophthalmopathy could be predicted prospectively was tested in an independent validation cohort made up of under 20 hyperthyroidism patients plus 17 patients who later progressed to ophthalmopathy. The 95 to 100 discovery patients were randomly divided into training and test sets at a 7:3 ratio. Thyroid tissue and blood T-cell repertoires from about six Graves' hyperthyroidism patients were also compared in the study. Once sampling was done, hyperthyroidism patients were given methimazole at a starting dose of 30 mg daily, whereas ophthalmopathy patients were given high-dose intravenous methylprednisolone. According to the paper, TCR Vbeta CDR3 sequencing was carried out on about 140 peripheral blood samples, which came from 40 to 45 ophthalmopathy, around 75 hyperthyroidism and about 17 progressor patients.

What the study reported, not specific to this receptor: No statistical method was used to fix the sample size in advance, and group allocation was not hidden from the investigators. In validation, the model predicted progression to ophthalmopathy with 60% to 71% sensitivity and around 72% specificity, a median of approximately 6.7 months before onset. Most expanded thyroid clonotypes (frequency above 0.001) were also detected in blood, suggesting blood repertoires may reflect thyroid immune responses. In cross-validation, a model built on a 13 V-J signature told ophthalmopathy apart from stable hyperthyroidism with approximately 90% sensitivity and roughly 81% specificity, and in testing the same model reached 80%/75%.

The source is a man younger than 40 with Graves' hyperthyroidism. Material for sequencing was blood. The rearranged chain carries TRBV14 and TRBJ2-5, with the D call perhaps TRBD1 or TRBD2, each one matching 5 bases. The CDR3 has the sequence CASSHWDLQETQYF. At the DNA level, the sequence is TGTGCCAGCAGCCATTGGGACCTCCAAGAGACCCAGTACTTC.